Detailed here is one T cell receptor beta chain. The sample is drawn from a study of blood T cell repertoires in COVID-19. Study-wide context: Samples of COVID-19 (acute and convalescent) were obtained from the United States, Italy and Spain. Nucleic acid was either cDNA or gDNA, and it came from T cells, B-cell-depleted T cells, or PBMCs.

Per the study methods: Amplifying reference gene primers gave estimates of nucleated cell counts. Measured with immunoSEQ multiplex PCR; TCRdb has only the in-frame clones, and not every one. The V and J calls and the clone size are those of that table, but D and trimming were determined from the DNA. The repertoire holds a few hundred thousand clones, with roughly nine tenths as singletons. The CDR3 spans 15 residues. Trimming cost V 7 bases and J 6 bases; bases outside gene matches: 12. Germline V gene lookup returns CDR1 SNHLY and CDR2 FYNNEI. The TCR was taken from a man between 18 and 29 years old with active or convalescent COVID-19. The sample consisted of peripheral blood. V usage is TRBV2 and J usage is TRBJ1-3; TRBD1 aligns across 7 bases. DNA of the CDR3: TGTGCCAGCACCCAAGAGGACAGGCTTGCAAACACCATATATTTT. Amino acids: CASTQEDRLANTIYF.